Each of the 31 T cell receptor beta chains below was sequenced from the same sample in a study of glioma-infiltrating T cells. Using RNA template, CDR3s of TCR alpha and beta were amplified with iRepertoire arm-PCR. TCRdb re-derived calls from the multiplex PCR reads in MiXCR, one entry per CDR3 protein. This table has about 210,000 distinct CDR3 sequences, approximately 30% appearing once. The sample taken for sequencing was glioma tissue, nonneoplastic brain tissue, or PBMCs (not recorded which). Receptors originate from a human donor with low-grade glioma or glioblastoma, undergoing nonglioma brain surgery, or in good health (not recorded which).

This clonotype has a single count. A read error may produce the germline difference seen at one junction end. This sequence joins TRBV12-3 or TRBV12-4 and TRBJ1-1, with D uncertain. The CDR3 spans 15 residues. The CDR3 here is CASSLGRRKNTGAFF. CDR3 in DNA: TGTGCCAGCAGTTTAGGGAGGCGGAAGAACACTGGAGCTTTCTTT.

This clonotype was recorded once. The chain recombines TRBV6-2 or TRBV6-3 with TRBJ2-1; TRBD1 agrees at 10 bases. CDR1 and CDR2 from the germline V gene are MNHEY and SVGEGT. V shed 4 bases, J shed 10 bases, and the junction held 10 bases outside the gene matches. The CDR3 is made up of 15 amino acids. The CDR3 coding sequence is TGTGCCAGCAGTTCGTGGACAGGGGGTGCGAACGAGCAGTTCTTC. It encodes CASSSWTGGANEQFF.

In its sample, this clonotype was seen a few times. The genes are TRBV19 and TRBJ1-1; D is unresolved. V dropped 4 bases and J dropped 0 bases, with 12 bases sitting between them. Germline loops: CDR1 LNHDA, CDR2 SQIVND (reference sequence). The CDR3 runs 15 residues. The CDR3 nucleotides read TGTGCCAGTAGTACGATCGACACACTGAACACTGAAGCTTTCTTT. As protein: CASSTIDTLNTEAFF.

There are many counts of this clonotype. The V and J genes are TRBV28 and TRBJ2-1; possibly TRBD2 for D (7 bases). The CDR3 totals 18 residues. Germline CDR1 reads MDHEN; CDR2 reads SYDVKM. Trimming shortened V by 4 bases and J by 4 bases, and 23 bases separated the two germline ends. The CDR3 loop reads CASSSPLSGGAKYNEQFF. In DNA form, the CDR3 reads TGTGCCAGCAGTTCCCCCTTGAGTGGGGGGGCGAAGTACAATGAGCAGTTCTTC.

Many counts were recorded for this clonotype. The rearrangement uses TRBV25-1 and TRBJ2-3; 11 bases match TRBD2. CDR3 length equals 20 residues. The junction had 19 bases not matched to a gene; V was cut back by 5 bases and J by 3 bases. Germline CDR1 reads MGHDK; CDR2 reads SYGVNS. CDR3 sequence (DNA): TGTGCCAGCAGTCCGCAGGCCGGGGGGCTAGCGGGAGGCTCGACAGATACGCAGTATTTT. Translating gives CASSPQAGGLAGGSTDTQYF.

Remarks on this clonotype: Being one base from a much bigger clone, this may be a read error. This chain uses TRBV20-1 with TRBJ1-6; TRBD1 matches at 7 bases. CDR3 length: 19 residues. Germline loops: CDR1 DFQATT, CDR2 SNEGSKA (reference sequence). V gave up 8 bases and J gave up 10 bases; unmatched junction bases: 29. The CDR3 nucleotides read TGCAGTATCCCGGGGGGAGGGGGCGCAGGGGTACACTTAAAATCACCCCTCCACTTT. It is translated as CSIPGGGGAGVHLKSPLHF.

J is TRBJ2-3 and V is TRBV2; D might be TRBD1 (5 bases). This CDR3 has 14 residues. Deletions cut 8 bases from V and 0 bases from J, with 12 bases between. The V gene's germline CDR1 is SNHLY and CDR2 FYNNEI. Here the CDR3 DNA reads TGTGCCAGCGTACAGGCGTCTAGCACAGATACGCAGTATTTT. It codes for CASVQASSTDTQYF.

This clonotype was seen a few times. The J gene is TRBJ2-7, the V gene TRBV19, with 7 bases identical to TRBD2. The CDR3 covers 13 residues. V lost 3 bases to trimming and J lost 10 bases; unmatched junction nucleotides: 9. CDR1 and CDR2 from the germline V gene are LNHDA and SQIVND (reference sequence). CDR3 DNA sequence: TGTGCCAGTAGTATTGGGACTACTCAAGCACAGTACTTC. Translating gives CASSIGTTQAQYF.

This clonotype was seen a few times. The chain has TRBV4-1 and TRBJ2-2; D is possibly TRBD2 (5 bases). The CDR3 length is 14 residues. Germline V gene lookup returns CDR1 MGHRA and CDR2 YSYEKL. The V end was cut by 2 bases, the J end by 1 base, with 5 bases between. The CDR3 coding sequence is TGCGCCAGCAGCCAACGGGGGAACACCGGGGAGCTGTTTTTT. This gives the protein CASSQRGNTGELFF.

Comments on this clonotype: With a much larger clone just one base away, this may be a read error. This sequence joins TRBV12-3 or TRBV12-4 and TRBJ2-3, with a possible D match to TRBD1 (5 bases). The ends were cut back, 4 bases at V and 2 bases at J, with 19 bases in the middle. This CDR3 contains 17 residues. DNA for the CDR3: TGTGCCAGCAGTTCCTCTCACAGGTTTGGTAACACAGATACGCAGTATTTT. Its translation: CASSSSHRFGNTDTQYF.

This clonotype has ten or more counts. The CDR3 coding sequence is TGCGCCAGCAGCCAAGATTTTCAGGGTTATCAGCCCCAGCATTTT. It is translated as CASSQDFQGYQPQHF. J is TRBJ1-5 and V is TRBV4-3; a weak D match, TRBD1 (5 bases). The germline CDR1 and CDR2 sequences are LGHNA and YSLEER. Trimming left V 0 bases short and J 5 bases short, with 11 bases between. The CDR3 has 15 residues.

The chain recombines TRBV13 with TRBJ2-7; D not certain. Looked up from germline, CDR1 is PRHDT and CDR2 is FYEKMQ (reference sequence). V was clipped by 1 base and J by 3 bases, with 7 bases between them. This CDR3 comprises 13 residues. DNA of the CDR3: TGTGCCAGCAGCTTAGAGCCAGTCTACGAGCAGTACTTC. Translated: CASSLEPVYEQYF.

This clonotype was detected many times. This rearrangement joins TRBV12-3 or TRBV12-4 to TRBJ1-5; no firm D call. The ends were cut back, 1 base at V and 1 base at J, with 8 bases in the middle. The CDR3 extends over 15 amino acids. CDR3 nucleotides: TGTGCCAGCAGTTTAGAGGGAAGAAGCAATCAGCCCCAGCATTTT. It codes for CASSLEGRSNQPQHF.

The chain links TRBV25-1 to TRBJ2-7, with 7 bases that match TRBD1. The CDR3 runs to 14 residues. With 1 base clipped from V and 6 bases from J, the junction kept 6 bases outside the gene matches. Germline-derived CDR1 and CDR2 are MGHDK and SYGVNS. In DNA form, the CDR3 reads TGTGCCAGCAGTGAATGGCAGGGGGATGTCGAGCAGTACTTC. It codes for CASSEWQGDVEQYF.

This clonotype showed up many times. V and J are TRBV5-5 and TRBJ2-1; no firm D call. Germline values: CDR1 SGHKS, CDR2 YYEKEE (reference sequence). The V end lost 0 bases, the J end lost 5 bases, and 12 bases lay between the germline ends. The CDR3 is 15 amino acids. The CDR3 spells CASSLDVGFHNEQFF. The CDR3 DNA is TGTGCCAGCAGCTTGGACGTGGGTTTCCACAATGAGCAGTTCTTC.

As regards this clonotype: One base away lies a much larger clone, so this may be a sequencing read error. The chain is built from TRBV4-3 and TRBJ2-1; possible D gene TRBD1, 6 bases. The CDR3 totals 14 residues. CDR1 LGHNA and CDR2 YSLEER come from the germline V gene. V was clipped by 11 bases and J by 2 bases, with 16 bases between them. The CDR3 sequence is CADTRTDTYNEQFF. CDR3 sequence (DNA): TGCGCCGACACCCGGACAGACACCTACAATGAGCAGTTCTTC.

This clonotype was seen repeatedly, ten times or more. The chain combines TRBV19 with TRBJ1-2, with D possibly TRBD1 on 6 matching bases. The CDR3 totals 13 residues. The V end lost 3 bases, the J end lost 5 bases, and 10 bases lay between the germline ends. The germline V gene encodes CDR1 LNHDA and CDR2 SQIVND (reference sequence). The CDR3 reads CASSITGPYGYTF. DNA for the CDR3: TGTGCCAGTAGTATCACAGGGCCGTATGGCTACACCTTC.

This clonotype was counted ten times or more. This rearrangement joins TRBV5-1 to TRBJ2-3, with 9 bases fitting TRBD2. The germline V gene has CDR1 SGHRS and CDR2 YFSETQ. Trimming cost V 3 bases and J 7 bases; bases outside gene matches: 9. This CDR3 contains 15 residues. CDR3 sequence reads: CASSSAGGGTNTQYF. DNA for the CDR3: TGCGCCAGCAGCTCAGCGGGAGGAGGAACAAATACGCAGTATTTT.

This clonotype was found many times. The chain combines TRBV6-1 with TRBJ1-2; 7 positions match TRBD1. CDR3 length: 12 residues. The germline V gene has CDR1 MNHNS and CDR2 SASEGT. V was clipped by 5 bases and J by 9 bases; unmatched bases: 6. CDR3: CASSNDRASYTF. The CDR3 region has the DNA TGTGCCAGCAGTAACGACAGGGCGAGCTACACCTTC.

The chain employs TRBV9 and TRBJ1-1; the D gene is possibly TRBD1 (5 bases). Germline CDR1 reads SGDLS; CDR2 reads YYNGEE. This CDR3 has 15 amino acids. The germline V and J ends were trimmed by 0 bases and 1 base, with 10 bases remaining between them. As DNA, the CDR3 is TGTGCCAGCAGCGTAGTACCGGACAAGAACACTGAAGCTTTCTTT. This encodes CASSVVPDKNTEAFF.

This clonotype came up once. Just one base apart from a much larger clone, this may be a read error. The chain couples TRBV3-1 to TRBJ2-5; D perhaps matches TRBD2 (6 bases). The V gene lost 1 base and the J gene lost 11 bases, with 17 bases spanning the gap. Per germline, CDR1 LGHDT and CDR2 YNNKEL (reference sequence). This CDR3 spans 14 amino acids. CDR3 residues: CASSQVEGVNEQYF. In DNA form, the CDR3 reads TGTGCCAGCAGCCAAGTGGAGGGAGTTAATGAGCAGTACTTC.

This clonotype was observed at least ten times. CDR3 in amino acids: CASSYAGKGGYGYTF. CDR3 DNA sequence: TGTGCCAGCAGTTACGCAGGAAAAGGGGGGTATGGCTACACCTTC. This chain uses TRBV6-5 with TRBJ1-2; possibly TRBD1 for D (6 bases). The CDR3 is 15 residues long. V lost 2 bases and J lost 5, with 15 bases in between. In germline, CDR1 is MNHEY, CDR2 SVGAGI.

This rearrangement joins TRBV19 to TRBJ2-5, with D unclear. V was trimmed by 3 bases and J by 5 bases, leaving 10 bases between them. The CDR3 has 13 residues. Germline V gene sequence: CDR1 LNHDA, CDR2 SQIVND (reference sequence). In nucleotides, the CDR3 is TGTGCCAGTAGTATCAATTTCTTTGAGACCCAGTACTTC. As protein: CASSINFFETQYF. The full variable domain, its missing parts supplied by reference TRBV19 and TRBJ2-5, is DGGITQSPKYLFRKEGQNVTLSCEQNLNHDAMYWYRQDPGQGLRLIYYSQIVNDFQKGDIAEGYSVSREKKESFPLTVTSAQKNPTAFYLCASSINFFETQYFGPGTRLLVL.

The rearrangement links TRBV19 to TRBJ2-3, with a possible D match to TRBD2 (6 bases). V shed 7 bases and J shed 1 base, with 18 bases lying between them. Germline CDR1 is LNHDA and CDR2 is SQIVND (reference sequence). There are 16 residues in the CDR3. The CDR3 region has the DNA TGTGCCAGTAACGACAAAAAGGGACTTGGCACAGATACGCAGTATTTT. This translates into CASNDKKGLGTDTQYF.

This clonotype was counted ten times or more. The gene calls are TRBV7-9 and TRBJ2-7; no clear D. Looked up from germline, CDR1 is SEHNR and CDR2 is FQNEAQ (reference sequence). CDR3 length equals 14 residues. V lost 5 bases to trimming and J lost 3 bases, with 14 bases between them. This CDR3 reads CASSQTSEHYEQYF. The CDR3 bases are TGTGCCAGCAGCCAAACCAGCGAACACTACGAGCAGTACTTC.

This clonotype was found many times. The chain combines TRBV6-2 or TRBV6-3 with TRBJ2-7; 12 nucleotides agree with TRBD2. The CDR3 totals 15 residues. CDR1 is MNHEY, CDR2 SVGEGT, per germline. V gave up 4 bases and J gave up 0 bases; unmatched junction bases: 1. The CDR3 DNA sequence: TGTGCCAGCAGTTCGGGACTAGCGGGCTCCTACGAGCAGTACTTC. Its protein product is CASSSGLAGSYEQYF.

Regarding this clonotype: A much larger clone differs by one base, so this may be a read error. CDR3 loop: CASSERGLAGTGANVLTF. In nucleotides, the CDR3 is TGTGCCAGCAGTGAGCGGGGACTAGCGGGAACTGGGGCCAACGTCCTGACTTTC. The J gene is TRBJ2-6, the V gene TRBV2, with 13 bases that match TRBD2. V was pared by 3 bases and J by 2 bases, with 4 bases of the junction left unmatched. CDR1 is SNHLY, CDR2 FYNNEI, per germline. The CDR3 is made up of 18 amino acids.

This clonotype was picked up many times. The rearrangement uses TRBV6-2 or TRBV6-3 and TRBJ2-1; D not resolved. V gave up 3 bases and J gave up 3 bases, with 9 bases separating them. CDR3 length equals 14 residues. The V gene's germline CDR1 is MNHEY and CDR2 SVGEGT. Here the CDR3 DNA reads TGTGCCAGCAGTTATAATCCCGACTACAATGAGCAGTTCTTC. Protein product: CASSYNPDYNEQFF.

V gene TRBV4-1 combines with J gene TRBJ2-3; TRBD2 aligns across 16 bases. V gave up 2 bases and J gave up 5 bases; unmatched junction bases: 4. Germline values: CDR1 MGHRA, CDR2 YSYEKL. The CDR3 contains 17 residues. CDR3 protein: CASSQPGTSGREDTQYF. CDR3 in DNA: TGCGCCAGCAGCCAACCTGGGACTAGCGGGAGGGAAGATACGCAGTATTTT.

This clonotype appeared many times. The rearrangement links TRBV27 to TRBJ2-5; D uncertain. The V gene's germline CDR1 is MNHEY and CDR2 SMNVEV (reference sequence). The CDR3 consists of 13 residues. The V gene lost 4 bases and the J gene lost 3 bases, with 9 bases spanning the gap. As DNA, the CDR3 is TGTGCCAGCAGTTACCCGTTAGAAGAGACCCAGTACTTC. Encoded protein: CASSYPLEETQYF.

As concerns this clonotype: Relative to the germline gene, one junction end is altered; a read error may explain this. The chain joins TRBV3-1 to TRBJ1-1; D gene uncertain. The CDR3 loop spans 16 amino acids. Germline values: CDR1 LGHDT, CDR2 YNNKEL (reference sequence). The CDR3 DNA is TGTGCCGGCAGCCAAGATCCAGCGTTCATGAACACTGAAGCTTTCTTT. It codes for CAGSQDPAFMNTEAFF.